The text below deals with one T cell receptor (beta chain). Its matching antigen is unknown. A much larger clone differs from this one at a single base, so this may be a read error. This record comes from a study of T-cell memory formation after mild COVID-19. Study outcomes and limitations: Shrinking CD4+ clones resided mostly in CM and EM, and CD8+ ones in EMRA.

TCRdb analysed the 5' RACE reads with MiXCR anew, one entry per CDR3 protein. The data contain 150,000 to 200,000 distinct CDR3 sequences, roughly 30% of them singletons. The germline V gene has CDR1 MDHEN and CDR2 SYDVKM. The V and J ends lost 3 bases and 5 bases respectively, with 2 bases between them. This CDR3 contains 11 residues. The receptor comes from an adult woman who had mild COVID-19 (a few samples of this study predate the infection). Cell type and time point are not known. The sequenced sample consisted of PBMCs or a T cell subset sorted from them (not recorded which). V usage is TRBV28 and J usage is TRBJ2-1; D not resolved. CDR3 nucleotides: TGTGCCAGCAGTTTCAACAATGAGCAGTTCTTC. Its translation is CASSFNNEQFF. Combining the CDR3 with reference TRBV28 and TRBJ2-1 gives the whole variable domain DVKVTQSSRYLVKRTGEKVFLECVQDMDHENMFWYRQDPGLGLRLIYFSYDVKMKEKGDIPEGYSVSREKKERFSLILESASTNQTSMYLCASSFNNEQFFGPGTRLTVL.